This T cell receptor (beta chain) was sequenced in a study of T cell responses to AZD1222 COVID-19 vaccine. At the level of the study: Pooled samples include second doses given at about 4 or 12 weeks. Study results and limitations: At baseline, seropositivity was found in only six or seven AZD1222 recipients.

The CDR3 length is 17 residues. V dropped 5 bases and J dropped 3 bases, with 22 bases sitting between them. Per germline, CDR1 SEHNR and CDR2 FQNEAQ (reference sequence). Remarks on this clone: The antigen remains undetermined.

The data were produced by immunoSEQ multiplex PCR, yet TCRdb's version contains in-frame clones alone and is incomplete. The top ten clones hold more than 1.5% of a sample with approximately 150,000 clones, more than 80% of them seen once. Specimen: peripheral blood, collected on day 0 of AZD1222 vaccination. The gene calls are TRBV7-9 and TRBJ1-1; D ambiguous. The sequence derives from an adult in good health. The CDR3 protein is CASSVSASGLRHTEAFF. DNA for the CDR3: TGTGCCAGCAGCGTAAGTGCCTCGGGTCTCCGCCACACTGAAGCTTTCTTT.